This T cell receptor (beta chain) was sequenced for a study of blood T cell repertoires in COVID-19. Overall study: T cells, B-cell-depleted T cells, or PBMCs supplied cDNA or gDNA.

Trimming removed 2 bases at V and 4 bases at J, with 9 bases between. Germline V gene sequence: CDR1 SGHTA, CDR2 FQGTGA. CDR3 length: 14 amino acids. The repertoire was sequenced with immunoSEQ multiplex PCR; TCRdb's copy has only in-frame clones and lacks some. The sample has hundreds of thousands of clones; roughly 86% are singletons. Input material: peripheral blood. The clonotype was recovered from a woman aged 55-70 years with COVID-19, enrolled during active disease. This chain connects TRBV7-3 to TRBJ2-1; a weak D match, TRBD2 (5 bases). The CDR3 loop reads CASSLRGTYNEQFF. Written as DNA, the CDR3 is TGTGCCAGCAGCTTACGGGGAACTTACAATGAGCAGTTCTTC.